This TCR beta chain comes out of a study of control samples from healthy donors and cancer patients. V was trimmed by 2 bases and J by 2 bases, leaving 8 bases between them. The CDR3 extends over 14 amino acids. CDR1 is SGHRS and CDR2 is YFSETQ in the germline V gene. Sequencing used immunoSEQ multiplex PCR; TCRdb keeps in-frame clones, though not all of them. The sample consists of over 150,000 clones, 91% of them appearing once. The receptor was isolated from a middle-aged woman in good health. Sample: blood. The rearrangement uses TRBV5-1 and TRBJ2-1, with D unclear. CDR3 nucleotide sequence: TGCGCCAGCAGCTTAGGTGGGCCCTACAATGAGCAGTTCTTC. Its translation is CASSLGGPYNEQFF.